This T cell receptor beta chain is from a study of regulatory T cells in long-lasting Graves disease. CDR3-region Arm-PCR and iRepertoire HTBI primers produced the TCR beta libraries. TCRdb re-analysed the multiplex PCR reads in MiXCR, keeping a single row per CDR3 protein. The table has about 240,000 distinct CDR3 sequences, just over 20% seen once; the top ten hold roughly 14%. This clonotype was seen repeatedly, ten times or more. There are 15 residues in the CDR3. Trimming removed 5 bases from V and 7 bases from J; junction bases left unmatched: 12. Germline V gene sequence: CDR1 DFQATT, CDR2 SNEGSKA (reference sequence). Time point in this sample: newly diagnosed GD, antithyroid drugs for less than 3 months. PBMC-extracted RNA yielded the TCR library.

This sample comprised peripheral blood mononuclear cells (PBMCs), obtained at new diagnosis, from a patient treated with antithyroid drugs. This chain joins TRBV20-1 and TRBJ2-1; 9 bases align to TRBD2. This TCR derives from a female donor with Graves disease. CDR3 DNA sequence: TGCAGTGCTGCCTTTAGTCTAGCGGGAAGGAATGAGCAGTTCTTC. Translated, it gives CSAAFSLAGRNEQFF.